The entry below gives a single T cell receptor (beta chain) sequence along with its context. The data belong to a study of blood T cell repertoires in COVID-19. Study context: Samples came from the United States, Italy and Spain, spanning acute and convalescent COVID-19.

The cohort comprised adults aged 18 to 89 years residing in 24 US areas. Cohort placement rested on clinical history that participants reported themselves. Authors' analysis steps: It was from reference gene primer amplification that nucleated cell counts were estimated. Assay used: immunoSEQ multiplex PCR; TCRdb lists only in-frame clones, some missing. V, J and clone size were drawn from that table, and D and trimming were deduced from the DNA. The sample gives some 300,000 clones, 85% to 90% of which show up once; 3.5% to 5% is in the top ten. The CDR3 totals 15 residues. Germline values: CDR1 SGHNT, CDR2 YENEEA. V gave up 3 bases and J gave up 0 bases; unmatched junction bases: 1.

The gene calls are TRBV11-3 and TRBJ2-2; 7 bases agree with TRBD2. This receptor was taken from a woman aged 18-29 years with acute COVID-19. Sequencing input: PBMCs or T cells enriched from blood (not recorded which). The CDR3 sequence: CASSFGLANTGELFF. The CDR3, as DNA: TGTGCCAGCAGCTTTGGACTAGCGAACACCGGGGAGCTGTTTTTT.